The text below deals with one T cell receptor (beta chain). Its antigen is undetermined. Germline CDR1 GTSNPN, CDR2 SVGIG (reference sequence). The CDR3 extends over 15 amino acids. Trimming took off 3 bases at V and 0 bases at J, with 12 bases between the two ends. Assay: immunoSEQ multiplex PCR; the TCRdb copy retains only in-frame clones and omits some. The top ten hold around 0.14% of the sample, which has 2.5 million or so clones, roughly nine tenths seen once. The record originates from a study of shared clonotypes between healthy human individuals. Findings and limits, study-wide: Depth was large, yet rarefaction showed that sorted-subset sequencing was incomplete. Clonotypes that were shared across a handful of donors made up 4.5% to 5% of naive CD4 clonotypes. In having few donors, the study represented limited genetic and exposure-history diversity.

Sequenced sample: naive CD4+ T cells sorted from blood. Indicated subset: CD45RA+ positively selected. This clonotype was obtained from a man aged 18 to 30 in good health. The chain joins TRBV30 to TRBJ2-4, with a tentative D call TRBD1 (6 bases). CDR3 DNA: TGTGCCTGGAGGGGACACCCCGTAGCCAAAAACATTCAGTACTTC. This sequence encodes CAWRGHPVAKNIQYF.